This TCR beta chain was identified in a study of glioma-infiltrating T cells after dendritic cell vaccination. On the study more broadly: Between the early 2000s and the early 2010s, patients got autologous tumor lysate-pulsed dendritic cell vaccines. Three intradermal dendritic cell vaccine injections were given every two weeks. Study-level findings and limits: The cohort had few patients with full blood and tumor sets.

CDR1 and CDR2 from the germline V gene are LNHDA and SQIVND (reference sequence). V was shortened by 5 bases and J by 7 bases, with 21 bases between the two germline ends. The CDR3 has 16 amino acids. In regard to this clone: The antigen remains unidentified.

The data were produced by immunoSEQ multiplex PCR, yet TCRdb's version contains in-frame clones alone and is incomplete. The sample has tens of thousands of clones, around 81% seen once. Selection required adequate fresh-frozen tumor tissue plus more than two years' survival data. The input for sequencing was blood, taken before dendritic cell vaccination. The TCR comes from a human donor with glioblastoma. The chain carries TRBV19 and TRBJ1-5; the D gene is possibly TRBD1 (5 bases). The CDR3, as DNA: TGTGCCAGTAGTCCAACGCTACGACAGTTGCCCCAGCCCCAGCATTTT. This encodes CASSPTLRQLPQPQHF.